The clone carrying this T cell receptor beta chain was seen a few times. No antigen is known for it. Using its own MiXCR run on the 5' RACE reads, TCRdb lists one record per CDR3 protein. The repertoire holds about 360,000 distinct CDR3 sequences, with about 6% as singletons. This sample was taken from a study of T cells after yellow fever vaccination. Study-wide findings and caveats: Abundant clonotypes from the bulk population could contaminate FACS-sorted repertoires.

The CDR3 spans 15 residues. V lost 2 bases and J 1 base, leaving 9 bases between the germline ends. Germline CDR1 and CDR2: DFQATT and SNEGSKA (reference sequence). The receptor was derived from a man aged 25 to 45 who received the YFV17D yellow fever vaccine. The V call is TRBV20-1, the J call TRBJ2-6; weak D call: TRBD1 (6 bases). The source was PBMCs, collected 5 days after the yellow fever booster vaccination. CDR3: CSARRGSSGANVLTF. The CDR3, as DNA: TGCAGTGCTAGAAGGGGGAGTTCTGGGGCCAACGTCCTGACTTTC.